The 12 T cell receptor beta chains given below trace back to one sample, sequenced in a study of vaccination effects on CD4 cells after COVID-19. CD4+ T cells specific for antigen were expanded with viral peptide pools by the ViraFEST assay before sequencing. Investigators separated out CD4+ T cells once approximately 9 days of culture had passed. Nobody among the vaccine recipients had prior SARS-CoV-2 infection (nucleocapsid antibodies were negative). Generated by immunoSEQ multiplex PCR, the TCRdb table keeps only in-frame clones and is missing some. The sample comprises roughly 50,000 clones, roughly three quarters of which are singletons, and 5% to 6.5% rests with the top ten. What these receptors recognize is not known. This specimen consisted of CD4+ T cells from PBMCs cultured with HCoV-OC43 spike peptides, obtained before COVID-19 vaccination. Regarding subset: HCoV-OC43 spike overlapping peptide pool stimulation. Receptor source: a human donor who received a COVID-19 vaccine.

This clone occurred once. This chain joins TRBV7-2 and TRBJ2-3; perhaps D is TRBD1 or TRBD2 (6 bases each). Germline V CDR1 and CDR2: SGHTA, FQGNSA. CDR3 length: 14 amino acids. V was clipped by 3 bases and J by 7 bases, with 14 bases between them. CDR3 in DNA: TGTGCCAGCAGCTTCCCGAGGGGGGAATATACGCAGTATTTT. Protein product: CASSFPRGEYTQYF.

This clone was counted once. The CDR3: CASSLEGAETQYF. CDR3 nucleotides: TGCGCCAGCAGCTTGGAGGGGGCCGAGACCCAGTACTTC. The gene calls are TRBV5-1 and TRBJ2-5; 7 bases are a match to TRBD1. The CDR3 has 13 amino acids. Germline assignment: CDR1 SGHRS and CDR2 YFSETQ. The J segment lost 5 bases and the V segment lost 0 bases, leaving 1 base of the junction unmatched.

The chain recombines TRBV24-1 with TRBJ2-1; 7 bases align to TRBD2. CDR3 length equals 16 residues. CDR1 and CDR2 (germline): KGHDR, SFDVKD. With V trimmed by 1 base and J by 1 base, 3 bases remained unmatched. The CDR3 DNA reads as TGTGCCACCAGTGATTTCGGCGGGGGTTCCTACAATGAGCAGTTCTTC. Translating gives CATSDFGGGSYNEQFF.

The genes are TRBV6-1 and TRBJ2-7; tentatively, D is TRBD2 (7 bases). Deletions cut 3 bases from V and 4 bases from J, with 16 bases between. Per germline, CDR1 MNHNS and CDR2 SASEGT. The CDR3 runs to 15 residues. The CDR3 spells CASSDPGRGAYEQYV. DNA of the CDR3: TGTGCCAGCAGTGACCCGGGACGGGGGGCGTACGAGCAGTACGTC.

The sample holds a few counts of this clone. V gene TRBV19 combines with J gene TRBJ2-2; 8 nucleotides line up with TRBD1. Germline loops: CDR1 LNHDA, CDR2 SQIVND (reference sequence). Germline trimming cut 9 bases from V and 3 bases from J; bases unmatched to any gene: 9. The CDR3 contains 15 residues. The DNA of the CDR3 is TGTGCCAGCCAAGGACAGGGAAAGTACACCGGGGAGCTGTTTTTT. It codes for CASQGQGKYTGELFF.

The chain recombines TRBV2 with TRBJ1-2; D might be TRBD1 (6 bases). Germline V gives CDR1 SNHLY, CDR2 FYNNEI. This CDR3 has 15 amino acids. V was clipped by 3 bases and J by 5 bases, with 16 bases between them. In nucleotides, the CDR3 is TGTGCCAGCAGTGATATACAGGGAGGCAGATATGGCTACACCTTC. It translates to CASSDIQGGRYGYTF.

On this clone itself: At one boundary the junction diverges from the germline segment, which might be a read error. The chain uses TRBV6-5 and TRBJ2-3; D tentatively fits TRBD1 or TRBD2 (6 bases each). Germline V gives CDR1 MNHEY, CDR2 SVGAGI. This CDR3 is 16 amino acids long. Written as DNA, the CDR3 is TGTGCCAGCAGGTACTACACAGGGCCGGGAGCAGATACGCAGTATTTT. Translation gives CASRYYTGPGADTQYF.

This clone was seen a handful of times. The genes are TRBV7-9 and TRBJ2-3, with 9 bases identical to TRBD1. V was pared by 3 bases and J by 5 bases, with 6 bases of the junction left unmatched. The germline V gene has CDR1 SEHNR and CDR2 FQNEAQ (reference sequence). This CDR3 region has 15 residues. The CDR3 DNA reads TGTGCCAGCAGCTTTAGGGACAGGGCGGGAGATACGCAGTATTTT. It translates to CASSFRDRAGDTQYF.

This clone was detected only once. The chain couples TRBV5-1 to TRBJ1-1, with a tentative D call TRBD1 (6 bases). The V end was cut by 0 bases, the J end by 3 bases, with 12 bases between. This CDR3 is 15 amino acids long. From germline, CDR1 is SGHRS and CDR2 YFSETQ. The CDR3 region has the DNA TGCGCCAGCAGCTTGGGGACAGTAGAAGACACTGAAGCTTTCTTT. The encoded protein is CASSLGTVEDTEAFF.

This clone was counted a few times. The rearrangement uses TRBV9 and TRBJ2-1; 8 positions match TRBD2. From germline, CDR1 is SGDLS and CDR2 YYNGEE. The CDR3 loop spans 16 amino acids. After removal of 4 bases from V and 2 bases from J, the junction contained 8 bases not matched to a gene. This chain's CDR3 is CASSPNGAGAYNEQFF. Written as DNA, the CDR3 is TGTGCCAGCAGCCCTAACGGAGCGGGGGCCTACAATGAGCAGTTCTTC.

The chain uses TRBV11-2 and TRBJ2-7; D ambiguous. The CDR3 contains 14 residues. The germline V and J ends were trimmed by 2 bases and 5 bases, with 13 bases remaining between them. Germline CDR1 and CDR2: SGHAT and FQNNGV. In nucleotides, the CDR3 is TGTGCCAGCAGCTTATTCGCTGGGTCCCACGAGCAGTACGTC. Translating gives CASSLFAGSHEQYV.

This chain connects TRBV6-4 to TRBJ2-3; TRBD1 is a possible D gene (7 bases). Trimming pared 3 bases from V and 3 bases from J, leaving 19 bases between. Germline V gene lookup returns CDR1 MRHNA and CDR2 SNTAGT. The CDR3 contains 17 residues. The CDR3 DNA reads as TGTGCCAGCAGTGAATTCTCGGAGGGGGCAGGAACAGATACGCAGTATTTT. It encodes CASSEFSEGAGTDTQYF.